One sample yielded the 28 T cell receptor beta chains listed below, sequenced in a study of blood T cell repertoires in COVID-19. Repertoires were generated with immunoSEQ multiplex PCR, while TCRdb's copy carries only in-frame clones and drops some. The sample consists of over 10,000 clones, 70% to 90% of them appearing once. Material for sequencing was peripheral blood. These TCRs come from a man at least 80 years old with acute or convalescent COVID-19.

The chain has TRBV2 and TRBJ2-1; 10 nucleotides line up with TRBD1. From germline, CDR1 is SNHLY and CDR2 FYNNEI. The CDR3 sequence is 15 residues long. J lost 8 bases, V lost 6 bases, and 10 bases had no gene match. The CDR3 loop reads CASRLGGQGLHEQFF. For the CDR3, the DNA is TGTGCCAGCAGACTCGGGGGACAGGGGTTGCATGAGCAGTTCTTC.

V usage is TRBV29-1 and J usage is TRBJ1-1; D not certain. Per germline, CDR1 SQVTM and CDR2 ANQGSEA. V shed 7 bases and J shed 1 base, with 10 bases lying between them. This CDR3 has 12 residues. In nucleotides, the CDR3 is TGCAGCGCTTGGGCTCCGAACACTGAAGCTTTCTTT. It codes for CSAWAPNTEAFF.

There are a few counts of this clone. J is TRBJ1-1 and V is TRBV28, with D perhaps matching TRBD1 (6 bases). V lost 3 bases and J lost 6, with 11 bases in between. The CDR3 covers 13 residues. Germline CDR1 MDHEN, CDR2 SYDVKM. The CDR3 DNA is TGTGCCAGCAGTTTGAGGGGGTCCTCTGAAGCTTTCTTT. Protein: CASSLRGSSEAFF.

This clone was counted between two and nine times. This chain links TRBV7-3 with TRBJ2-7; 11 bases align to TRBD2. Germline CDR1 is SGHTA and CDR2 is FQGTGA. This CDR3 spans 18 amino acids. The ends lost 2 bases at V and 0 bases at J; junction bases unmatched: 9. DNA for the CDR3: TGTGCCAGCAGCTTAGGTGGCCTAGCGGGAGGTAGCTCCTACGAGCAGTACTTC. This sequence encodes CASSLGGLAGGSSYEQYF.

The chain links TRBV2 to TRBJ1-2, with D tentatively TRBD1 (6 bases). CDR3 length: 14 amino acids. Trimming cost V 6 bases and J 4 bases, with 15 bases left between them. Germline V lookup: CDR1 SNHLY, CDR2 FYNNEI. The CDR3 here is CASSIRGAVYGYTF. CDR3 coding DNA: TGTGCCAGCAGCATCCGGGGGGCGGTCTATGGCTACACCTTC.

This chain joins TRBV18 and TRBJ1-1; 9 bases align to TRBD1. CDR3 length: 14 amino acids. CDR1 is KGHSH and CDR2 is LQKENI in the germline V gene. With V trimmed by 6 bases and J by 7 bases, 9 bases remained unmatched. CDR3 sequence: CASSPTGGRVEAFF. The CDR3 DNA reads TGTGCCAGCTCGCCTACAGGGGGCAGGGTTGAAGCTTTCTTT.

The chain employs TRBV5-6 and TRBJ1-2; 10 positions agree with TRBD1. The CDR3 loop spans 16 amino acids. Germline CDR1 is SGHDT and CDR2 is YYEEEE. J gave up 9 bases and V 4 bases, and 15 bases lay outside the gene matches. The DNA of the CDR3 is TGTGCCAGCAGCAAAGCCGGAGACAGGGGGCATTCGAGCTACACCTTC. As protein: CASSKAGDRGHSSYTF. The full variable domain, completed using reference TRBV5-6 and TRBJ1-2, is DAGVTQSPTHLIKTRGQQVTLRCSPKSGHDTVSWYQQALGQGPQFIFQYYEEEERQRGNFPDRFSGHQFPNYSSELNVNALLLGDSALYLCASSKAGDRGHSSYTFGSGTRLTVV.

The rearrangement links TRBV18 to TRBJ1-6; D possibly corresponds to TRBD1 (5 bases). From germline, CDR1 is KGHSH and CDR2 LQKENI. The germline V and J ends were trimmed by 1 base and 9 bases, with 19 bases remaining between them. The CDR3 spans 17 residues. The CDR3 DNA reads as TGTGCCAGCTCACCACAAAGCGGGGCGATAGGTGGTTCACCCCTCCACTTT. Its translation is CASSPQSGAIGGSPLHF. Variable domain in full (rest from reference TRBV18 and TRBJ1-6): NAGVMQNPRHLVRRRGQEARLRCSPMKGHSHVYWYRQLPEEGLKFMVYLQKENIIDESGMPKERFSAEFPKEGPSILRIQQVVRGDSAAYFCASSPQSGAIGGSPLHFGNGTRLTVT.

The chain employs TRBV18 and TRBJ2-7, with 9 bases identical to TRBD1. CDR3 length: 16 amino acids. With V trimmed by 0 bases and J by 3 bases, 6 bases remained unmatched. CDR1 and CDR2 (germline): KGHSH, LQKENI. The CDR3: CASSPPDRGALYEQYF. For the CDR3, the DNA is TGTGCCAGCTCACCACCTGACAGGGGGGCTCTCTACGAGCAGTACTTC.

The chain is built from TRBV9 and TRBJ2-7; 8 bases align to TRBD1. From germline, CDR1 is SGDLS and CDR2 YYNGEE. This CDR3 has 18 residues. V trimming: 0 bases; J trimming: 0 bases; junction bases outside the gene matches: 11. Here the CDR3 reads CASSVGGTGNLGSYEQYF. CDR3 bases: TGTGCCAGCAGCGTAGGGGGGACAGGTAACCTGGGCTCCTACGAGCAGTACTTC. Looking up the rest from reference TRBV9 and TRBJ2-7 gives the full variable domain: DSGVTQTPKHLITATGQRVTLRCSPRSGDLSVYWYQQSLDQGLQFLIQYYNGEERAKGNILERFSAQQFPDLHSELNLSSLELGDSALYFCASSVGGTGNLGSYEQYFGPGTRLTVT.

This clone was counted only a few times. The J gene is TRBJ2-1, the V gene TRBV6-5; TRBD1 aligns across 8 bases. Germline V gene lookup returns CDR1 MNHEY and CDR2 SVGAGI. The CDR3 loop spans 15 amino acids. V gave up 2 bases and J gave up 6 bases; unmatched junction bases: 6. The CDR3 sequence is CASSYGRTGLNEQFF. The DNA of the CDR3 is TGTGCCAGCAGTTACGGACGGACAGGGCTCAATGAGCAGTTCTTC.

This sequence joins TRBV28 and TRBJ2-7; 7 nucleotides agree with TRBD1. CDR3 size: 16 residues. After removal of 6 bases from V and 2 bases from J, the junction contained 13 bases not matched to a gene. Germline V CDR1 and CDR2: MDHEN, SYDVKM. DNA of the CDR3: TGTGCCAGCAGACTTACACAAACCGGGACAGCCTACGAGCAGTACTTC. Protein product: CASRLTQTGTAYEQYF.

The chain uses TRBV6-1 and TRBJ2-7; 10 positions match TRBD2. The CDR3 runs 16 residues. CDR1 is MNHNS and CDR2 is SASEGT in the germline V gene. Trimming removed 1 base from V and 2 bases from J; junction bases left unmatched: 5. This CDR3 is CASSEEWTSGPYEQYF. The CDR3 bases are TGTGCCAGCAGTGAAGAATGGACTAGCGGCCCCTACGAGCAGTACTTC.

In its sample, this clone was seen a few times. The chain is built from TRBV7-2 and TRBJ2-1; TRBD2 aligns across 9 bases. With V trimmed by 6 bases and J by 9 bases, 9 bases remained unmatched. The CDR3 loop spans 14 amino acids. CDR1 and CDR2 from the germline V gene are SGHTA and FQGNSA. The CDR3 sequence is CASSKIAGVSEQFF. The CDR3 DNA follows: TGTGCCAGCAGTAAAATAGCGGGAGTATCTGAGCAGTTCTTC.

The J gene is TRBJ2-7, the V gene TRBV5-1; 11 bases line up with TRBD2. Germline V lookup: CDR1 SGHRS, CDR2 YFSETQ. This CDR3 comprises 14 residues. V gave up 4 bases and J gave up 3 bases; unmatched junction bases: 3. CDR3 in amino acids: CASSSSGRVYEQYF. CDR3 in DNA: TGCGCCAGCAGCAGTAGCGGGAGGGTCTACGAGCAGTACTTC.

The chain joins TRBV15 to TRBJ1-5, with TRBD1 as a possible D gene (5 bases). Trimming took off 1 base at V and 1 base at J, with 8 bases between the two ends. Germline CDR1 reads LNHNV; CDR2 reads YYDKDF (reference sequence). The CDR3 totals 15 residues. The CDR3 region is CATSRGGRSNQPQHF. CDR3 nucleotides: TGTGCCACCAGCAGAGGGGGCAGGAGCAATCAGCCCCAGCATTTT.

The CDR3 sequence is CASSPPGQGYGYTF. The DNA for the CDR3 is TGTGCCAGCTCACCTCCGGGACAGGGTTATGGCTACACCTTC. V usage is TRBV18 and J usage is TRBJ1-2; 9 nucleotides align to TRBD1. The CDR3 extends over 14 amino acids. The ends lost 3 bases at V and 5 bases at J; junction bases unmatched: 4. Germline assignment: CDR1 KGHSH and CDR2 LQKENI.

The J gene is TRBJ1-1, the V gene TRBV7-9; 9 nucleotides agree with TRBD1. J lost 4 bases, V lost 6 bases, and 12 bases had no gene match. CDR3 length: 16 amino acids. The germline V gene has CDR1 SEHNR and CDR2 FQNEAQ (reference sequence). CDR3 region: CASRTTGTGRGTEAFF. DNA of the CDR3: TGTGCCAGCAGAACCACCGGGACAGGGAGGGGCACTGAAGCTTTCTTT. The full variable domain, completed using reference TRBV7-9 and TRBJ1-1, is DTGVSQNPRHKITKRGQNVTFRCDPISEHNRLYWYRQTLGQGPEFLTYFQNEAQLEKSRLLSDRFSAERPKGSFSTLEIQRTEQGDSAMYLCASRTTGTGRGTEAFFGQGTRLTVV.

The chain uses TRBV7-2 and TRBJ2-3; tentative D call: TRBD2 (5 bases). Trimming cost V 5 bases and J 7 bases, with 19 bases left between them. This CDR3 comprises 15 residues. Germline loops: CDR1 SGHTA, CDR2 FQGNSA. CDR3 bases: TGTGCCAGCAGCCAGACCCTAGCCCAAGGGAATACGCAGTATTTT. This codes for CASSQTLAQGNTQYF.

V and J are TRBV11-3 and TRBJ1-1; possible D gene TRBD1, 5 bases. This CDR3 region has 12 residues. V gave up 5 bases and J gave up 11 bases, with 15 bases separating them. The germline gives CDR1 SGHNT, CDR2 YENEEA. CDR3 DNA: TGTGCCAGCAGCGATCGGACCGGGGGGGCTTTCTTT. Protein product: CASSDRTGGAFF.

The CDR3 region has the DNA TGTGCCAGCAGTATAAGCGGGTTTAATGAAAAACTGTTTTTT. It is translated as CASSISGFNEKLFF. The chain is built from TRBV27 and TRBJ1-4, with D unclear. V was trimmed by 5 bases and J by 4 bases, leaving 11 bases between them. Germline lookup yields CDR1 MNHEY and CDR2 SMNVEV (reference sequence). This CDR3 spans 14 amino acids.

This clone was counted only a few times. The rearrangement links TRBV5-1 to TRBJ1-6, with no clear D. Germline loops: CDR1 SGHRS, CDR2 YFSETQ. V was trimmed by 7 bases and J by 6 bases, leaving 23 bases between them. The CDR3 sequence is 17 residues long. The DNA for the CDR3 is TGCGCCAGCCGCGCCGGGGATGGTGTCATGATTAATTCACCCCTCCACTTT. This translates into CASRAGDGVMINSPLHF.

The CDR3 DNA is TGCGCCAGCAGTGAGGATAGCGGGGGGACCACAGATACGCAGTATTTT. It yields the protein CASSEDSGGTTDTQYF. The chain combines TRBV10-1 with TRBJ2-3; 10 nucleotides align to TRBD2. With V trimmed by 2 bases and J by 2 bases, 4 bases remained unmatched. Germline CDR1 is WNHNN and CDR2 is SYGVQD (reference sequence). The CDR3 sequence is 16 residues long.

V is TRBV18 and J is TRBJ2-5; D remains ambiguous. V shed 5 bases and J shed 1 base, with 8 bases lying between them. Germline-derived CDR1 and CDR2 are KGHSH and LQKENI. This CDR3 is built from 13 residues. The CDR3 protein is CASSSYTQETQYF. Written as DNA, the CDR3 is TGTGCCAGCTCATCGTACACCCAAGAGACCCAGTACTTC.

The CDR3 spells CASRSHSNTEAFF. The CDR3 coding sequence is TGTGCCAGCAGATCCCACAGTAACACTGAAGCTTTCTTT. V is TRBV12-3 or TRBV12-4 and J is TRBJ1-1, with D unresolved. CDR3 length equals 13 residues. Trimming left V 6 bases short and J 2 bases short, with 10 bases between.

The chain joins TRBV19 to TRBJ2-1, with 10 bases lining up with TRBD2. Trimming at V came to 3 bases and at J to 5 bases, leaving 10 bases not matched to a gene. Per the germline V gene, CDR1 is LNHDA and CDR2 is SQIVND (reference sequence). The CDR3 runs to 17 residues. CDR3 sequence: CASSMGALAGVHNEQFF. The CDR3 region has the DNA TGTGCCAGTAGTATGGGGGCGCTAGCGGGAGTCCACAATGAGCAGTTCTTC.

The V call is TRBV5-1, the J call TRBJ1-2, with a tentative D call TRBD1 (6 bases). Germline CDR1 is SGHRS and CDR2 is YFSETQ. The CDR3 contains 12 residues. Trimming pared 7 bases from V and 4 bases from J, leaving 11 bases between. The CDR3 sequence: CASGDRLYGYTF. In nucleotides, the CDR3 is TGCGCCAGCGGCGACAGGCTCTATGGCTACACCTTC.

This rearrangement joins TRBV5-1 to TRBJ2-5; 8 bases line up with TRBD2. There are 15 residues in the CDR3. Trimming cost V 4 bases and J 2 bases; bases outside gene matches: 7. CDR1 is SGHRS and CDR2 is YFSETQ in the germline V gene. The CDR3 DNA is TGCGCCAGCAGCCCCGGGGGGGTAAAACAAGAGACCCAGTACTTC. It yields the protein CASSPGGVKQETQYF.